The clone carrying this TCR beta chain was counted a single time. What it recognizes is unknown. Cultured CD4+ T cell DNA was sequenced using the Oncomine TCR Beta short-read assay. TCRdb passed the PCR reads through MiXCR, listing each CDR3 protein once. The sample has roughly 7,900 distinct CDR3 sequences, about 35% seen once. The data stem from a study of vaccination and CD4 T cells after COVID-19. About the study: Six males and four females constituted the convalescent cohort, two of whom were Hispanic.

Points from the study as a whole: Only post-vaccination samples contained a median approximately 85% of the reactive clones in convalescent patients.

V trimming: 8 bases; J trimming: 2 bases; junction bases outside the gene matches: 14. The CDR3 contains 16 residues. The germline CDR1 and CDR2 sequences are SEHNR and FQNEAQ (reference sequence). Described treatment: roughly 11-day PBMC culture with coronavirus spike peptide pools or control peptides (ViraFEST assay). Pre-COVID-19 pandemic sampling (2011-2018) yielded the unexposed donor's CD4+ T cells. Both day 3 and day 7 involved replacing half of the medium with fresh IL-2 medium. The chain combines TRBV7-9 with TRBJ1-1; 7 bases match TRBD1. What was sequenced was CD4+ T cells from blood, cultured in vitro. This sequence originates from a human donor in good health. The CDR3 sequence is CASASPLGQVNTEAFF. DNA for the CDR3: TGTGCCAGCGCATCTCCGTTAGGACAGGTTAACACTGAAGCTTTCTTT.